This record looks at one TCR beta chain sequence and its context. Survey-level TCR beta sequencing used the immunoSEQ assay. TCRdb's copy holds only in-frame clones and misses some; the assay was immunoSEQ multiplex PCR. The sample lists around 50,000 clones, approximately 93% occurring once. V dropped 5 bases and J dropped 5 bases, with 8 bases sitting between them. Germline CDR1 reads SGHDT; CDR2 reads YYEEEE. This CDR3 has 12 residues. Specimen: PBMCs. The chain carries TRBV5-6 and TRBJ1-5; D is unresolved. This clonotype was obtained from a man aged 35 to 55 with rheumatoid arthritis. Here the CDR3 DNA reads TGTGCCAGCAGTCTCGGGGATCAGCCCCAGCATTTT. Amino acids: CASSLGDQPQHF.